This T cell receptor (beta chain) was identified in a study of T cells in Graves' hyperthyroidism and ophthalmopathy. V lost 4 bases and J lost 3; bases outside the gene matches: 5. Germline V gene sequence: CDR1 MGHRA, CDR2 YSYEKL. This CDR3 spans 15 amino acids. Amplified regions were TCR beta CDR3 sequences from RNA transcripts. HTBI primers were employed in a first-round RT-PCR of the TCR CDR3. TCRdb processed the multiplex PCR reads anew with MiXCR; each CDR3 protein has one entry. The sample records a few hundred thousand distinct CDR3 sequences, around 18% being singletons. A NOSPECS grade of at least 4, a Clinical Activity Score of at least 3 and duration under 3 months were recorded in ophthalmopathy patients. This clonotype appeared a few times.

The specimen was blood. The J gene is TRBJ2-7, the V gene TRBV4-1, with 11 bases identical to TRBD2. This sequence originates from a woman aged 40 to 50 with Graves' ophthalmopathy. CDR3 DNA: TGCGCCAGCAGCCCCACGACTAGCGGGGACTACGAGCAGTACTTC. Its protein is CASSPTTSGDYEQYF.